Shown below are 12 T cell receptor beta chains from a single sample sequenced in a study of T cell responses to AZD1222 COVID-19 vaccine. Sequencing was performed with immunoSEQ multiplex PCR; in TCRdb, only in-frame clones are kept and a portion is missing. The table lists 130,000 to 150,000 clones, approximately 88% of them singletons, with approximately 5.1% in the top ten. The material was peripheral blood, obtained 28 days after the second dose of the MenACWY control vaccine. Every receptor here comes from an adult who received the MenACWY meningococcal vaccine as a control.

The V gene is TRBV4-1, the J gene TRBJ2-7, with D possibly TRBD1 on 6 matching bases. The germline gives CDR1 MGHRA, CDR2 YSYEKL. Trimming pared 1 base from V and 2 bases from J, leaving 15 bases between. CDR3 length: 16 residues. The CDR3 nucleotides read TGCGCCAGCAGCCAAGCTCTCCCGGGACAAGCCTACGAGCAGTACTTC. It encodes CASSQALPGQAYEQYF.

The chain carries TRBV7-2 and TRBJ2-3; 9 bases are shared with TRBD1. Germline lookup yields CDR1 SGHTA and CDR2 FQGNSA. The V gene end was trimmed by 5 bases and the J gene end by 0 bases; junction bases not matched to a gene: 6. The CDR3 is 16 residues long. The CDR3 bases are TGTGCCAGCAGCCCCCAGGGGACAGGGAGCACAGATACGCAGTATTTT. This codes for CASSPQGTGSTDTQYF.

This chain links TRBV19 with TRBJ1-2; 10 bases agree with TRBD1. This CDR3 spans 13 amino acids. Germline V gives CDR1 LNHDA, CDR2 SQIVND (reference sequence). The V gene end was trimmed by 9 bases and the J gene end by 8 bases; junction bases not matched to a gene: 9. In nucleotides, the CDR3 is TGTGCCAGCTCGGATGGGACAGGGGTGGGCTACACCTTC. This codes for CASSDGTGVGYTF.

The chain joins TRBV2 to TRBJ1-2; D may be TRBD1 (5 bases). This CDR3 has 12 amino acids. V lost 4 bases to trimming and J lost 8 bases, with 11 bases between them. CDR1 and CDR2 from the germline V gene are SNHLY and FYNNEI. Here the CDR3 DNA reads TGTGCCAGCAGTGGGGACTTTGACGGCTACACCTTC. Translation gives CASSGDFDGYTF.

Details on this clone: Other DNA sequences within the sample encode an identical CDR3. Here the CDR3 reads CASSQTGASNYGYTF. For the CDR3, the DNA is TGCGCCAGCAGTCAAACCGGGGCTTCTAACTATGGCTACACCTTC. This chain joins TRBV4-3 and TRBJ1-2; perhaps TRBD1 as D (5 bases). CDR1 and CDR2 from the germline V gene are LGHNA and YSLEER. This CDR3 has 15 residues. The ends were cut back, 6 bases at V and 0 bases at J, with 14 bases in the middle.

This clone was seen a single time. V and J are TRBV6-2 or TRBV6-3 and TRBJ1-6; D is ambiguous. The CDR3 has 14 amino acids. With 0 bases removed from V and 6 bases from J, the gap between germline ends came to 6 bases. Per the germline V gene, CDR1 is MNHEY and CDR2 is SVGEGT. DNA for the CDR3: TGTGCCAGCAGTTACTCGAATTTTAATTCACCCCTCCACTTT. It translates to CASSYSNFNSPLHF.

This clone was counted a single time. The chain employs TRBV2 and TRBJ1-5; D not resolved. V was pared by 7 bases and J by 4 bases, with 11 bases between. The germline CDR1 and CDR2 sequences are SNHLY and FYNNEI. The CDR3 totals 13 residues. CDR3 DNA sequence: TGTGCCAGCAAAAGAGACACGAATCAGCCCCAGCATTTT. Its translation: CASKRDTNQPQHF.

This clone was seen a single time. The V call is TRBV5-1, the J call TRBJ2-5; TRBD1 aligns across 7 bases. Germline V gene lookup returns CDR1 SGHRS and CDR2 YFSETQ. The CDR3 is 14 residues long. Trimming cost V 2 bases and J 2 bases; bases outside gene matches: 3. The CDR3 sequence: CASSLGTAQETQYF. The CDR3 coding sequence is TGCGCCAGCAGCTTAGGGACAGCTCAAGAGACCCAGTACTTC.

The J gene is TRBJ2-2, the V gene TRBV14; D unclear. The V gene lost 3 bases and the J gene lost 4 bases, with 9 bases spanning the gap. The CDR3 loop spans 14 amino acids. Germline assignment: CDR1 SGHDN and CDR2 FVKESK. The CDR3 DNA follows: TGTGCCAGCAGCCATCTAGTTTTCACCGGGGAGCTGTTTTTT. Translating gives CASSHLVFTGELFF. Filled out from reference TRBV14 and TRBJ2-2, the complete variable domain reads EAGVTQFPSHSVIEKGQTVTLRCDPISGHDNLYWYRRVMGKEIKFLLHFVKESKQDESGMPNNRFLAERTGGTYSTLKVQPAELEDSGVYFCASSHLVFTGELFFGEGSRLTVL.

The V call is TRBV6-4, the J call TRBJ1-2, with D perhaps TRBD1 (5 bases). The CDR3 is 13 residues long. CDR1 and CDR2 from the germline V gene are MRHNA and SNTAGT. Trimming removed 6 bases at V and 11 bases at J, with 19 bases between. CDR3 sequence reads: CASSPGPQKGYTF. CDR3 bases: TGTGCCAGCAGCCCCGGGCCTCAAAAGGGGTACACCTTC.

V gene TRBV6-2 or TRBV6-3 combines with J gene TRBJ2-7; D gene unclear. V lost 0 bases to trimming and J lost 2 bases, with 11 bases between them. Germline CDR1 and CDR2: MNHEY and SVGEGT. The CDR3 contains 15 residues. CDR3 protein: CASSYSVVTTYEQYF. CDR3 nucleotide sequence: TGTGCCAGCAGTTACTCAGTCGTGACCACCTACGAGCAGTACTTC.

The CDR3 spells CASSPQREVGTGELFF. DNA of the CDR3: TGTGCCAGCTCACCACAGCGGGAGGTTGGCACCGGGGAGCTGTTTTTT. This chain uses TRBV18 with TRBJ2-2, with TRBD2 matching 9 bases. The CDR3 spans 16 residues. Germline lookup yields CDR1 KGHSH and CDR2 LQKENI. Trimming at V came to 1 base and at J to 4 bases, leaving 4 bases not matched to a gene.